The sequence of this T cell receptor beta chain was determined in a study of OX40 agonist ivuxolimab in advanced cancers. Study results and limitations: Low clonal expansion, among the lowest seen, marked partial responders at 0.1-3.0 mg/kg.

Note on this clone: What it recognizes is unknown.

Per germline, CDR1 ENHRY and CDR2 SYGVKD. The CDR3 covers 14 residues. The V and J ends lost 6 bases and 0 bases respectively, with 9 bases between them. Generated by immunoSEQ multiplex PCR, the TCRdb table keeps only in-frame clones and is missing some. The sample holds around 84,000 clones, 75% to 95% seen once. This chain connects TRBV10-3 to TRBJ1-3, with unresolved D. This TCR derives from an adult with an advanced solid tumor such as melanoma, head and neck, liver or kidney cancer. The sequencing here drew on CD4+ or CD8+ T cells sorted from blood, taken in a trial of the OX40 agonist ivuxolimab. CDR3 coding DNA: TGTGCCATCAGCGACACCGTCTCTGGAAACACCATATATTTT. Residues: CAISDTVSGNTIYF.